Each of the 22 T cell receptor beta chains below was sequenced from the same sample in a study of CD8+ T cells in alopecia areata. cDNA reverse transcribed from extracted RNA served as the sequencing template. TCRdb's copy holds only in-frame clones and misses some; the assay was immunoSEQ multiplex PCR. The sample includes about 190,000 clones, about three fifths of them seen just once. Treatment indicated: oral pan-JAK inhibitor, 5-10 mg twice daily. The source material was CD4+ T cells sorted from blood, sampled around week 47, from a patient treated with tofacitinib. The receptor source for this set is a human donor with alopecia areata.

For this clone: This may be a read error: a much more frequent sequence differs by one nucleotide. The J gene is TRBJ1-2, the V gene TRBV27; D is unresolved. The CDR3 loop spans 13 amino acids. Germline lookup yields CDR1 MNHEY and CDR2 SMNVEV (reference sequence). The V gene lost 4 bases and the J gene lost 0 bases, with 6 bases spanning the gap. The CDR3 protein is CASSSRANYGYTF. CDR3 DNA: TGTGCCAGCAGTTCGAGAGCTAACTATGGCTACACCTTC.

The rearrangement links TRBV27 to TRBJ1-6; 7 positions match TRBD1. Germline V CDR1 and CDR2: MNHEY, SMNVEV (reference sequence). V lost 5 bases and J lost 9; bases outside the gene matches: 10. This CDR3 spans 15 amino acids. The DNA for the CDR3 is TGTGCCAGCAGTACCTCCGGGACAGTGAGTTCACCCCTCCACTTT. The encoded protein is CASSTSGTVSSPLHF.

This clone was found a few times. This chain links TRBV19 with TRBJ2-1; 8 bases agree with TRBD1. Germline V gene data show CDR1 as LNHDA and CDR2 as SQIVND (reference sequence). The CDR3 length is 16 residues. J gave up 3 bases and V 1 base, and 5 bases lay outside the gene matches. CDR3 sequence reads: CASSIGAGGYYNEQFF. For the CDR3, the DNA is TGTGCCAGTAGTATAGGGGCAGGGGGCTACTACAATGAGCAGTTCTTC.

The V gene is TRBV5-6, the J gene TRBJ1-1, with D maybe TRBD1 (5 bases). This CDR3 is built from 13 residues. Germline CDR1 is SGHDT and CDR2 is YYEEEE. V lost 2 bases and J 1 base, leaving 6 bases between the germline ends. The CDR3 spells CASSFTGNTEAFF. CDR3 coding DNA: TGTGCCAGCAGCTTTACAGGGAACACTGAAGCTTTCTTT.

The chain recombines TRBV30 with TRBJ2-1, with D perhaps being TRBD1 or TRBD2 (6 bases each). The V gene lost 3 bases and the J gene lost 4 bases, with 16 bases spanning the gap. The CDR3 sequence is 15 residues long. Germline assignment: CDR1 GTSNPN and CDR2 SVGIG (reference sequence). The chain's CDR3 is CAWRIQGGRYNEQFF. CDR3 in DNA: TGTGCCTGGAGAATACAGGGAGGAAGGTACAATGAGCAGTTCTTC.

The CDR3 is CASSLRLAGGPVADTQYF. DNA of the CDR3: TGCGCCAGCAGCCTCCGACTAGCGGGGGGGCCGGTCGCAGATACGCAGTATTTT. V is TRBV4-1 and J is TRBJ2-3, with 14 bases matching TRBD2. V lost 4 bases, J lost 4 bases, and 10 bases stayed unmatched. Germline loops: CDR1 MGHRA, CDR2 YSYEKL. CDR3 length equals 18 residues.

The V call is TRBV7-3, the J call TRBJ2-2; D is unresolved. CDR1 and CDR2 (germline): SGHTA, FQGTGA. The CDR3 runs to 18 residues. Trimming cost V 4 bases and J 0 bases, with 18 bases left between them. CDR3 nucleotide sequence: TGTGCCAGCAGCTCCCCGTATAAGGGCCACGCGAACACCGGGGAGCTGTTTTTT. It yields the protein CASSSPYKGHANTGELFF.

The chain employs TRBV6-4 and TRBJ1-5; the D gene is possibly TRBD1 (6 bases). Per germline, CDR1 MRHNA and CDR2 SNTAGT. The V gene lost 4 bases and the J gene lost 5 bases, with 9 bases spanning the gap. The CDR3 has 13 residues. CDR3 in DNA: TGTGCCAGCAGTGCACAGGGCGATCAGCCCCAGCATTTT. It is translated as CASSAQGDQPQHF.

This chain joins TRBV5-6 and TRBJ1-1; 9 nucleotides match TRBD1. Trimming cost V 5 bases and J 1 base; bases outside gene matches: 6. The CDR3 is 15 residues long. Germline CDR1 SGHDT, CDR2 YYEEEE. The CDR3 coding sequence is TGTGCCAGCAGTTTGACAGGGGGGTGGAACACTGAAGCTTTCTTT. This gives the protein CASSLTGGWNTEAFF.

This rearrangement joins TRBV5-1 to TRBJ2-4; D may be TRBD1 (6 bases). In germline, CDR1 is SGHRS, CDR2 YFSETQ. The CDR3 sequence is 16 residues long. Trimming took off 4 bases at V and 1 base at J, with 15 bases between the two ends. As DNA, the CDR3 is TGCGCCAGCAGCCCACAGGGTCTTCAGGCCAAAAACATTCAGTACTTC. Translated, it gives CASSPQGLQAKNIQYF.

V is TRBV2 and J is TRBJ2-7, with TRBD1 as a possible D gene (6 bases). V was pared by 4 bases and J by 5 bases, with 12 bases between. The CDR3 covers 13 residues. Germline CDR1 reads SNHLY; CDR2 reads FYNNEI. The CDR3: CASSGQGWDEQYF. The DNA of the CDR3 is TGTGCCAGCAGTGGGCAGGGGTGGGACGAGCAGTACTTC.

This sequence joins TRBV25-1 and TRBJ2-4, with 8 bases that match TRBD1. With 6 bases clipped from V and 10 bases from J, the junction kept 11 bases outside the gene matches. Germline V gives CDR1 MGHDK, CDR2 SYGVNS. The CDR3 is 14 amino acids. The CDR3 nucleotides read TGTGCCAGCAGCCCGACAGGGGTCACCGGAATTCAGTACTTC. Its translation is CASSPTGVTGIQYF.

The chain links TRBV4-3 to TRBJ1-5; TRBD1 is a possible D gene (6 bases). Germline CDR1 reads LGHNA; CDR2 reads YSLEER. The CDR3 loop spans 14 amino acids. V gave up 0 bases and J gave up 5 bases, with 8 bases separating them. The CDR3 coding sequence is TGCGCCAGCAGCCAAGATTCAGGGGATCAGCCCCAGCATTTT. Amino acids: CASSQDSGDQPQHF.

DNA of the CDR3: TGTGCCAGCAGTTTTAGTTGGGGTAATACAGATACGCAGTATTTT. Translating it yields CASSFSWGNTDTQYF. V and J are TRBV7-2 and TRBJ2-3; D uncertain. CDR3 length: 15 residues. Germline CDR1 reads SGHTA; CDR2 reads FQGNSA. The V gene lost 6 bases and the J gene lost 3 bases, with 16 bases spanning the gap.

The CDR3 loop reads CASSEDGAESSPLHF. The CDR3 DNA follows: TGTGCCAGCAGTGAGGACGGAGCCGAGAGTTCACCCCTCCACTTT. The chain couples TRBV2 to TRBJ1-6; no clear D gene. This CDR3 is built from 15 residues. Trimming removed 3 bases at V and 9 bases at J, with 15 bases between. Germline V gene data show CDR1 as SNHLY and CDR2 as FYNNEI.

There are a few counts of this clone. The chain has TRBV7-3 and TRBJ2-3; TRBD1 matches 9 bases. Germline CDR1 SGHTA, CDR2 FQGTGA. The trim removed 5 bases at V and 5 bases at J, leaving 2 bases unmatched. This CDR3 is 13 amino acids long. The CDR3 loop is CASSRQGGDTQYF. In nucleotides, the CDR3 is TGTGCCAGCAGCAGACAGGGGGGAGATACGCAGTATTTT.

This clone was observed once. The chain is built from TRBV4-3 and TRBJ1-5; tentatively, D is TRBD1 (5 bases). Trimming removed 5 bases from V and 5 bases from J, with 16 bases in between. The CDR3 runs 15 residues. Looked up from germline, CDR1 is LGHNA and CDR2 is YSLEER. The CDR3 loop reads CASSSDAGLDQPQHF. DNA for the CDR3: TGCGCCAGCAGCTCAGATGCGGGGCTAGATCAGCCCCAGCATTTT.

In its sample, this clone was seen a few times. The chain links TRBV10-3 to TRBJ2-1; 13 bases map to TRBD2. The CDR3 totals 15 residues. The V and J ends lost 9 bases and 7 bases, in that order; junction bases with no gene match: 9. Per the germline V gene, CDR1 is ENHRY and CDR2 is SYGVKD. The CDR3 loop reads CAMTSGGNPRNEQFF. CDR3 DNA sequence: TGTGCCATGACTAGCGGGGGGAATCCTAGGAATGAGCAGTTCTTC.

This chain connects TRBV19 to TRBJ2-3, with 8 bases identical to TRBD1. Unmatched junction bases numbered 10, after V lost 6 bases and J lost 2 bases. Germline assignment: CDR1 LNHDA and CDR2 SQIVND (reference sequence). This CDR3 has 16 residues. The CDR3 here is CASRKGQAFLTDTQYF. The CDR3 DNA sequence: TGTGCCAGTAGGAAGGGACAGGCGTTCCTCACAGATACGCAGTATTTT. The full variable domain, with the rest looked up from reference TRBV19 and TRBJ2-3, is DGGITQSPKYLFRKEGQNVTLSCEQNLNHDAMYWYRQDPGQGLRLIYYSQIVNDFQKGDIAEGYSVSREKKESFPLTVTSAQKNPTAFYLCASRKGQAFLTDTQYFGPGTRLTVL.

This sequence joins TRBV11-2 and TRBJ2-5, with 7 positions matching TRBD1. The J call may be wrong; the DNA end is better matched by TRBJ2-7. CDR3 length: 15 amino acids. Per the germline V gene, CDR1 is SGHAT and CDR2 is FQNNGV. CDR3 region: CASSWSRDRFYEQYF. As DNA, the CDR3 is TGTGCCAGCAGCTGGAGCCGGGACAGATTCTACGAGCAGTACTTC.

The gene calls are TRBV29-1 and TRBJ1-2; tentative D call: TRBD1 (5 bases). CDR3 length equals 14 residues. V lost 4 bases, J lost 0 bases, and 12 bases lay in between. Per germline, CDR1 SQVTM and CDR2 ANQGSEA. CDR3 nucleotide sequence: TGCAGCGTTGTTCTTTCAGGGACTAACTATGGCTACACCTTC. It specifies CSVVLSGTNYGYTF.

The sample holds one count of this clone. The V call is TRBV5-1, the J call TRBJ2-5; D unresolved. The CDR3 contains 13 residues. CDR1 is SGHRS and CDR2 is YFSETQ in the germline V gene. Trimming left V 4 bases short and J 5 bases short, with 12 bases between. CDR3 loop: CASSKGFRETQYF. CDR3 DNA: TGCGCCAGCAGCAAGGGCTTTAGGGAGACCCAGTACTTC.